This is a list of T cell receptor beta chains from one sample in a study of blood T cell repertoires in COVID-19. The protocol was immunoSEQ multiplex PCR, while the TCRdb copy is restricted to in-frame clones and leaves out a portion. The data show about 250,000 clones, approximately 84% seen once. Sequenced input: PBMCs or T cells enriched from blood (not recorded which). These receptors originate from a woman in her 50s who had been exposed to COVID-19. The CDR3 runs from the conserved cysteine through the conserved F or W. The order of the fields is D gene, clone size, V gene, J gene, CDR3 DNA, CDR3 protein. A D gene is named only where the DNA matches it firmly. Rows may omit the clone size; those that give it use once, few, many or a size class.

-	-	TRBV12-3/TRBV12-4	TRBJ1-1	TGTGCCAGCAGTGCGGGGGGGGGTACTGAAGCTTTCTTT	CASSAGGGTEAFF
TRBD2	few	TRBV4-3	TRBJ2-3	TGCGCCAGCAGCCCATCTGGGCGGGGGGGTGATACGCAGTATTTT	CASSPSGRGGDTQYF
-	-	TRBV30	TRBJ2-3	TGTGCCTGGAGTGGCGGCAGAAACACAGATACGCAGTATTTT	CAWSGGRNTDTQYF
-	-	TRBV5-6	TRBJ2-1	TGTGCCAGCAGCTTGGAACGGTACTACAATGAGCAGTTCTTC	CASSLERYYNEQFF
-	-	TRBV27	TRBJ2-1	TGTGCCAGCAGTCCGCCCTTAGATCGGGTTCAGATTAATGAGCAGTTCTTC	CASSPPLDRVQINEQFF
TRBD2	-	TRBV10-3	TRBJ2-1	TGTGCCATCAGCGGGGGGGGAGAGCAGTTCTTC	CAISGGGEQFF
TRBD1	-	TRBV28	TRBJ2-3	TGTGCCACTAAGACCGGGACAGGCATGGTTGATACGCAGTATTTT	CATKTGTGMVDTQYF
TRBD2	-	TRBV9	TRBJ2-7	TGTGCCAGCAGCGCCTCAGCGGGGGGGCCCCACGAGCAGTACTTC	CASSASAGGPHEQYF
TRBD1	-	TRBV4-2	TRBJ1-2	TGTGCCAGCAGCCAAGAGGCAGGGGGTGGCTACACCTTC	CASSQEAGGGYTF
-	-	TRBV6-5	TRBJ1-3	TGTGCCAGCACTTTGACTTTCGACTCTGGAAACACCATATATTTT	CASTLTFDSGNTIYF
-	-	TRBV19	TRBJ1-3	TGTGCCAGTAGTCAAGCCCACTCTGGAAACACCATATATTTT	CASSQAHSGNTIYF
-	-	TRBV6-5	TRBJ2-7	TGTGCCAGCAGGGGCCTCTTCTCCTACGAGCAGTACTTC	CASRGLFSYEQYF
-	-	TRBV2	TRBJ2-5	TGTGCCAGCTCTGCCAGGGTTTTGGAAGAGACCCAGTACTTC	CASSARVLEETQYF
-	-	TRBV3-1/TRBV3-2	TRBJ2-3	TGTGCCAGCAGCCGACAAAAATACACAGATACGCAGTATTTT	CASSRQKYTDTQYF
-	-	TRBV4-1	TRBJ1-2	TGCGCCAGCAGCCGAGACGGAACAGCTAACTATGGCTACACCTTC	CASSRDGTANYGYTF
-	-	TRBV4-1	TRBJ1-2	TGCGCCAGCAGCCCTACTCCGGGACAAGTCTATGGCTACACCTTC	CASSPTPGQVYGYTF
TRBD1	-	TRBV11-2	TRBJ1-4	TGTGCCAGCAGCTTGACAGGGATTAATGAAAAACTGTTTTTT	CASSLTGINEKLFF
TRBD2	-	TRBV28	TRBJ2-3	TGTGCCAGCAGTGGTAGCGGGGGGGGCACAGATACGCAGTATTTT	CASSGSGGGTDTQYF
-	-	TRBV6-2/TRBV6-3	TRBJ2-5	TGTGCCAGCAGTTACTCGGGGCAGAAAGAGACCCAGTACTTC	CASSYSGQKETQYF
-	-	TRBV5-6	TRBJ2-1	TGTGCCAGCAGCTTGGTGACAACTCCAAATGAGCAGTTCTTC	CASSLVTTPNEQFF
-	once	TRBV19	TRBJ2-6	TGTGCCAGTGGTACAGGCTCCTCTGGGGCCAACGTCCTGACTTTC	CASGTGSSGANVLTF
-	-	TRBV4-1	TRBJ1-4	TGCGCCAGCAGCGAAGGCGCCCGGGGGGAAAAACTGTTTTTT	CASSEGARGEKLFF
TRBD1	-	TRBV2	TRBJ1-6	TGTGCCAGCAAGAAGGAGGGACAGCCAAATTCACCCCTCCACTTT	CASKKEGQPNSPLHF
TRBD1	-	TRBV28	TRBJ1-5	TGTGCCAGCAGTGGGGACAGGGGGCATCAGCCCCAGCATTTT	CASSGDRGHQPQHF
-	-	TRBV28	TRBJ1-1	TGTGCCAGCAGTTCCATGACAGGGAACACTGAAGCTTTCTTT	CASSSMTGNTEAFF
-	-	TRBV6-4	TRBJ1-1	TGTGCCAGCAGTGCCTTTATAGGGGGGAACACTGAAGCTTTCTTT	CASSAFIGGNTEAFF
TRBD2	once	TRBV30	TRBJ2-7	TGTGCCTGGAGTGCGGCGGGACTATCCTACGAGCAGTACTTC	CAWSAAGLSYEQYF
-	-	TRBV27	TRBJ2-2	TGTGCCAGCAGTCTGTCGAACACCGGGGAGCTGTTTTTT	CASSLSNTGELFF
TRBD1	-	TRBV19	TRBJ1-2	TGTGCCAGTAGTATACCTCGGACAGGGGATGGCTACACCTTC	CASSIPRTGDGYTF
-	-	TRBV2	TRBJ1-5	TGTGCCAGCAAGAGGACAATACTCAATCAGCCCCAGCATTTT	CASKRTILNQPQHF
-	once	TRBV5-1	TRBJ1-4	TGCGCCACGTCGGGGGGCCCTAATGAAAAACTGTTTTTT	CATSGGPNEKLFF
-	-	TRBV28	TRBJ1-1	TGTGCCAGCAGCACTCAGGGAATGGGGGCTTTCTTT	CASSTQGMGAFF
-	-	TRBV7-8	TRBJ2-2	TGTGCCAGCAGCTCCCCAGGGCCCGGGGAGCTGTTTTTT	CASSSPGPGELFF
-	-	TRBV7-9	TRBJ1-2	TGTGCCAGCAGCTTAATTGGTCCTTCCAGAAATGGCTACACCTTC	CASSLIGPSRNGYTF
-	-	TRBV5-4	TRBJ1-1	TGTGCCAGCACCAACAGGGTGAACACTGAAGCTTTCTTT	CASTNRVNTEAFF
-	-	TRBV7-9	TRBJ1-2	TGTGCCAGCAGCTCGAACGTCCGCCAGGGTAACTATGGCTACACCTTC	CASSSNVRQGNYGYTF
-	-	TRBV28	TRBJ1-1	TGTGCCAGCAGGCGCCGCGAAGAATACTTTGAAGCTTTCTTT	CASRRREEYFEAFF
-	-	TRBV2	TRBJ1-4	TGTGCCAGCAATATTCCAACTAATGAAAAACTGTTTTTT	CASNIPTNEKLFF
TRBD1	-	TRBV5-4	TRBJ1-2	TGTGCCAGCAGCTTGAGCCGGGGACAGGGCTACACCTTC	CASSLSRGQGYTF
TRBD1	-	TRBV28	TRBJ1-1	TGTGCCAGCTCTTATCAGGGGGCGCGGGGAGCTTTCTTT	CASSYQGARGAFF
TRBD1	-	TRBV6-4	TRBJ1-1	TGTGCCAGCAGTGACGCGTACACAGGGGCCACTGAAGCTTTCTTT	CASSDAYTGATEAFF
TRBD1	-	TRBV2	TRBJ1-1	TGTGCCAGCAGTGAAGCGGGCAGGGGGACTGAAGCTTTCTTT	CASSEAGRGTEAFF
-	few	TRBV27	TRBJ1-5	TGTGCCAGCAGCCGATTACCGGGACTCAATCAGCCCCAGCATTTT	CASSRLPGLNQPQHF
-	-	TRBV2	TRBJ1-2	TGTGCCAGCAGTCCTGGACAGTTTAACTATGGCTACACCTTC	CASSPGQFNYGYTF
TRBD1	few	TRBV23-1	TRBJ1-4	TGCGCCAGCAGTCGACCGGGACAGATTAATGAAAAACTGTTTTTT	CASSRPGQINEKLFF
-	-	TRBV30	TRBJ1-1	TGTGCCTGGAGTGTACCACAGGGAGGGGTATTTGGTATGAACACTGAAGCTTTCTTT	CAWSVPQGGVFGMNTEAFF
-	-	TRBV6-5	TRBJ1-2	TGTGCCAGCTCGGAGGGGCTGGGCTATTATGGCTACACCTTC	CASSEGLGYYGYTF
TRBD2	many	TRBV6-2/TRBV6-3	TRBJ2-1	TGTGCCAGCAGTTTCCTCTCCCCGACTAGCGGGGTCTCCCATGAGCAGTTCTTC	CASSFLSPTSGVSHEQFF
-	once	TRBV2	TRBJ1-1	TGTGCCAGCAGTGACCAGGGGAGCACTGAAGCTTTCTTT	CASSDQGSTEAFF
-	-	TRBV15	TRBJ2-3	TGTGCCACGCTTAACTCAGCTGGTAGCGGAGGCGAACGGACAGATACGCAGTATTTT	CATLNSAGSGGERTDTQYF
TRBD2	-	TRBV4-3	TRBJ2-2	TGCGCCAGCAGCCAAGATCCAGCGGGGGCCGCGAACACCGGGGAGCTGTTTTTT	CASSQDPAGAANTGELFF
TRBD1	-	TRBV9	TRBJ1-1	TGTGCCAGCAGCCCCTCCGGGACAGGGGGCACTGAAGCTTTCTTT	CASSPSGTGGTEAFF
TRBD2	-	TRBV10-3	TRBJ2-3	TGTGCCAGCGGGAGGGGCCGCACAGATACGCAGTATTTT	CASGRGRTDTQYF
-	once	TRBV12-3/TRBV12-4	TRBJ2-7	TGTGCCAGCAGCAAGGGCGGGTACGAGCAGTACTTC	CASSKGGYEQYF
-	-	TRBV10-1	TRBJ1-1	TGCGCCAGCAGGGACAGCATGAACACTGAAGCTTTCTTT	CASRDSMNTEAFF
-	few	TRBV27	TRBJ1-2	TGTGCCAGCAGCCTCAGGGGCGGGGGAGGAGGCTACACCTTC	CASSLRGGGGGYTF
TRBD1	-	TRBV6-5	TRBJ1-2	TGTGCCAGTGTTACTGGACAGGGCCGTTATGGCTACACCTTC	CASVTGQGRYGYTF
-	-	TRBV10-3	TRBJ2-5	TGTGCCATCGGCGGGATCGGAGAGACCCAGTACTTC	CAIGGIGETQYF